The 31 T cell receptor beta chains reported below all come from one sample, sequenced in a study of post-analysis software for immune sequencing data. Their target antigens are unknown. Unique molecular identifiers featured in each of the TCR beta cDNA libraries. TCRdb reanalysed the PCR reads using MiXCR and keeps one entry per CDR3 protein. This sample has around 700,000 distinct CDR3 sequences, with more than 50% found just once. Study results and limitations: In patients, about 5 TRBV segments were more frequent than in controls, with TRBV5-6, TRBV5-1 and TRBV20-1 among them.

Sequencing was done on a sample of blood. The origin of the receptors is a girl aged 2 to 9 with multiple sclerosis.

This clonotype was recorded a few times. J is TRBJ1-2 and V is TRBV5-6; D ambiguous. Trimming pared 4 bases from V and 0 bases from J, leaving 10 bases between. This CDR3 has 14 amino acids. Per germline, CDR1 SGHDT and CDR2 YYEEEE. CDR3 sequence reads: CASSPLEANYGYTF. The CDR3 bases are TGTGCCAGCAGCCCTTTGGAAGCTAACTATGGCTACACCTTC.

CDR3 coding DNA: TGTGCCAGCATGGGCCTGCAAGAGACCCAGTACTTC. Translation: CASMGLQETQYF. V gene TRBV27 combines with J gene TRBJ2-5, with D unclear. Per the germline V gene, CDR1 is MNHEY and CDR2 is SMNVEV (reference sequence). The CDR3 is 12 amino acids. Trimming took 7 bases from V and 2 from J, leaving 8 bases between them.

This clonotype was recorded a few times. The rearrangement joins TRBV7-9 to TRBJ2-3; D ambiguous. Germline V CDR1 and CDR2: SEHNR, FQNEAQ (reference sequence). The V end was cut by 4 bases, the J end by 0 bases, with 17 bases between. This CDR3 is 17 amino acids long. The CDR3 region is CASSYPLSFPSTDTQYF. The CDR3, as DNA: TGTGCCAGCAGCTACCCCCTAAGCTTCCCTAGCACAGATACGCAGTATTTT.

This clonotype was counted a few times. The chain has TRBV6-5 and TRBJ2-1; no clear D gene. The CDR3 is 13 residues long. CDR1 is MNHEY, CDR2 SVGAGI, per germline. V dropped 6 bases and J dropped 1 base, with 7 bases sitting between them. The chain's CDR3 is CASRLPSYNEQFF. The CDR3 DNA follows: TGTGCCAGCAGACTACCTTCCTACAATGAGCAGTTCTTC.

There are a few counts of this clonotype. The rearrangement links TRBV5-1 to TRBJ2-7; 9 bases line up with TRBD1. J was trimmed by 1 base and V by 4 bases; bases with no gene match: 6. The CDR3 consists of 15 residues. Germline V lookup: CDR1 SGHRS, CDR2 YFSETQ. In DNA, the CDR3 is TGCGCCAGCAGCCAACAGGGGGCGGTTTCCTACGAGCAGTACTTC. Its protein is CASSQQGAVSYEQYF.

The gene calls are TRBV12-3 or TRBV12-4 and TRBJ1-2; 9 bases align to TRBD1. Trimming took 6 bases from V and 4 from J; bases not matched to a gene: 6. CDR3 length equals 14 residues. The CDR3 DNA reads as TGTGCCAGCAGCCTGGACAGGGGAGGCTATGGCTACACCTTC. Its translation is CASSLDRGGYGYTF.

This clonotype was counted between two and nine times. The genes are TRBV2 and TRBJ2-5; 7 bases are a match to TRBD2. J lost 3 bases, V lost 0 bases, and 4 bases had no gene match. The germline V gene encodes CDR1 SNHLY and CDR2 FYNNEI. The CDR3 runs to 15 residues. CDR3 region: CASSEASGSKETQYF. The CDR3 DNA is TGTGCCAGCAGTGAAGCTAGCGGGTCCAAAGAGACCCAGTACTTC. Full variable domain (outside the CDR3, taken from reference TRBV2 and TRBJ2-5): EPEVTQTPSHQVTQMGQEVILRCVPISNHLYFYWYRQILGQKVEFLVSFYNNEISEKSEIFDDQFSVERPDGSNFTLKIRSTKLEDSAMYFCASSEASGSKETQYFGPGTRLLVL.

V is TRBV21-1 and J is TRBJ2-4; the table's D call, TRBD1, was not checked against the DNA. TRBV21-1 is classified as a pseudogene. The CDR3 totals 15 residues. The CDR3 is CASSKPGTGYGEQYF. CDR3 nucleotide sequence: TGTGCCAGCAGCAAACCCGGGACAGGGTACGGGGAGCAGTACTTC.

The sample holds a few counts of this clonotype. V and J are TRBV10-3 and TRBJ2-1; TRBD2 agrees at 10 bases. The CDR3 is 17 amino acids. J was trimmed by 0 bases and V by 4 bases; bases with no gene match: 6. Germline V CDR1 and CDR2: ENHRY, SYGVKD. CDR3 coding DNA: TGTGCCATCAGTGTATCTAGCGGGGGCCTCTCCTACAATGAGCAGTTCTTC. This encodes CAISVSSGGLSYNEQFF.

The V and J genes are TRBV4-1 and TRBJ2-7; weak D call: TRBD1 (7 bases). Germline CDR1 MGHRA, CDR2 YSYEKL. The CDR3 runs 15 residues. Trimming removed 3 bases at V and 0 bases at J, with 12 bases between. CDR3 sequence (DNA): TGCGCCAGCAGCCATAGGGGGCGGGGCTCCTACGAGCAGTACTTC. Translation gives CASSHRGRGSYEQYF.

CDR3: CASSQERSGGAGANVLTF. CDR3 nucleotides: TGTGCCAGCAGCCAAGAACGTAGCGGGGGTGCTGGGGCCAACGTCCTGACTTTC. The J gene is TRBJ2-6, the V gene TRBV3-1; 9 bases are a match to TRBD2. From germline, CDR1 is LGHDT and CDR2 YNNKEL (reference sequence). This CDR3 has 18 amino acids. The ends lost 0 bases at V and 2 bases at J; junction bases unmatched: 5.

The chain uses TRBV7-8 and TRBJ2-4; possibly TRBD2 for D (6 bases). Gene TRBJ2-7 matches the end of the DNA better, so the J call may be wrong. Germline-derived CDR1 and CDR2 are SGHVS and FQNEAQ. This CDR3 spans 18 amino acids. CDR3 region: CASSPIGGDAVLSYEQYF. DNA for the CDR3: TGTGCCAGCAGCCCCATTGGCGGGGACGCCGTCCTCTCCTACGAGCAGTACTTC.

The chain links TRBV29-1 to TRBJ2-1; 8 bases match TRBD1. Germline CDR1 and CDR2: SQVTM and ANQGSEA. J lost 2 bases, V lost 6 bases, and 9 bases had no gene match. This CDR3 has 15 amino acids. CDR3 DNA: TGCAGCGTACCTGATCAGGGGGCTCCCTACAATGAGCAGTTCTTC. It encodes CSVPDQGAPYNEQFF.

This rearrangement joins TRBV29-1 to TRBJ2-3, with 7 positions matching TRBD1. Germline values: CDR1 SQVTM, CDR2 ANQGSEA. V lost 6 bases and J lost 2; bases outside the gene matches: 5. This CDR3 has 13 residues. CDR3 nucleotides: TGCAGCGTCGACAGGGACCTCACAGATACGCAGTATTTT. Translated, it gives CSVDRDLTDTQYF.

This clonotype was seen only a few times. The chain combines TRBV10-2 with TRBJ2-3, with no clear D. This CDR3 has 10 residues. The V gene's germline CDR1 is WSHSY and CDR2 SAAADI. Trimming took 6 bases from V and 5 from J, leaving 3 bases between them. The CDR3 reads CASRLDTQYF. CDR3 nucleotide sequence: TGCGCCAGCAGATTAGATACGCAGTATTTT.

The rearrangement joins TRBV2 to TRBJ2-6; 8 nucleotides match TRBD1. The germline V gene encodes CDR1 SNHLY and CDR2 FYNNEI. The CDR3 sequence is 16 residues long. The junction had 9 bases not matched to a gene; V was cut back by 10 bases and J by 1 base. CDR3 sequence: CATTGGTSSGANVLTF. CDR3 coding DNA: TGTGCCACCACAGGGGGAACCTCTTCTGGGGCCAACGTCCTGACTTTC.

The V and J genes are TRBV7-6 and TRBJ2-7; TRBD2 matches 8 bases. The germline V gene encodes CDR1 SGHVS and CDR2 FNYEAQ. V trimming: 6 bases; J trimming: 3 bases; junction bases outside the gene matches: 13. This CDR3 is 16 amino acids long. The CDR3 here is CASSLTLSGGGYEQYF. The CDR3 DNA sequence: TGTGCCAGCAGTCTAACGCTCAGCGGGGGTGGCTACGAGCAGTACTTC. Combining the CDR3 with reference TRBV7-6 and TRBJ2-7 gives the whole variable domain GAGVSQSPRYKVTKRGQDVALRCDPISGHVSLYWYRQALGQGPEFLTYFNYEAQQDKSGLPNDRFSAERPEGSISTLTIQRTEQRDSAMYRCASSLTLSGGGYEQYFGPGTRLTVT.

This clonotype was seen once. V is TRBV5-1 and J is TRBJ2-5, with TRBD2 identical over 7 bases. CDR3 length: 16 residues. Germline-derived CDR1 and CDR2 are SGHRS and YFSETQ. Germline trimming cut 7 bases from V and 2 bases from J; bases unmatched to any gene: 14. CDR3 residues: CASGSGSGMRQETQYF. The CDR3 DNA reads TGCGCCAGCGGCTCGGGCAGCGGGATGCGTCAAGAGACCCAGTACTTC.

Only a few counts were recorded for this clonotype. V is TRBV11-1 and J is TRBJ2-1; the D is unclear. V lost 5 bases to trimming and J lost 9 bases, with 8 bases between them. In germline, CDR1 is SGHAT, CDR2 FQDESV (reference sequence). The length of the CDR3 is 11 residues. The CDR3 loop is CASSMSIEQFF. Here the CDR3 DNA reads TGTGCCAGCAGCATGAGCATTGAGCAGTTCTTC.

The sample holds many counts of this clonotype. V usage is TRBV11-2 and J usage is TRBJ2-5, with D perhaps TRBD2 (5 bases). The CDR3 is 15 residues long. The germline CDR1 and CDR2 sequences are SGHAT and FQNNGV. Trimming stripped 1 base from V and 4 bases from J, with 13 bases between. The CDR3 loop reads CASSLGQLVPETQYF. The DNA of the CDR3 is TGTGCCAGCAGCTTAGGGCAACTAGTCCCAGAGACCCAGTACTTC.

Of note for this clonotype: A much larger clone is a single base away; this may be a read error. The chain carries TRBV12-3 or TRBV12-4 and TRBJ2-1; 8 bases match TRBD2. The CDR3 length is 16 residues. V shed 6 bases, J shed 2 bases, and the junction held 9 bases outside the gene matches. For the CDR3, the DNA is TGTGCCAGCAGCCCAAGGACTAGCAGGACCTACAATGAGCAGTTCTTC. Protein sequence: CASSPRTSRTYNEQFF.

Of note for this clonotype: An end of the junction differs from the germline gene, which may be a read error. CDR3 sequence: CASSRIVGGALTDTEYF. The CDR3, as DNA: TGTGCCAGCAGTCGCATCGTAGGGGGGGCACTCACAGATACGGAGTATTTT. The gene calls are TRBV12-3 or TRBV12-4 and TRBJ2-3; D is possibly TRBD2 (7 bases). The CDR3 covers 17 residues.

This sequence joins TRBV3-1 and TRBJ1-2; possible D gene TRBD1, 6 bases. CDR1 is LGHDT, CDR2 YNNKEL, per germline (reference sequence). The CDR3 runs 14 residues. V was trimmed by 2 bases and J by 3 bases, leaving 10 bases between them. Written as DNA, the CDR3 is TGTGCCAGCAGCCAACGGACAGCCGACTATGGCTACACCTTC. It codes for CASSQRTADYGYTF.

The V gene is TRBV5-1, the J gene TRBJ2-5; TRBD1 matches 10 bases. CDR3 length equals 13 residues. From germline, CDR1 is SGHRS and CDR2 YFSETQ. Trimming cost V 8 bases and J 5 bases; bases outside gene matches: 6. The CDR3 here is CASGTGDVETQYF. The CDR3 DNA reads as TGCGCCAGTGGGACAGGGGATGTGGAGACCCAGTACTTC.

V and J are TRBV10-2 and TRBJ2-4; D is possibly TRBD2 (5 bases). TRBJ2-7 matches the DNA end more closely, so the J call is doubtful. This CDR3 region has 12 residues. Germline CDR1 is WSHSY and CDR2 is SAAADI. The CDR3 DNA sequence: TGCGCCAGCAGTGCGCGGGCCGACGAGCAGTACTTC. It codes for CASSARADEQYF.

The chain has TRBV20-1 and TRBJ2-5; perhaps D is TRBD1 or TRBD2 (6 bases each). This CDR3 spans 13 amino acids. Germline V gene data show CDR1 as DFQATT and CDR2 as SNEGSKA (reference sequence). V lost 8 bases, J lost 5 bases, and 18 bases lay in between. The CDR3 is CSSSARGEETQYF. CDR3 nucleotide sequence: TGCAGTAGCTCGGCTAGGGGGGAGGAGACCCAGTACTTC.

The CDR3: CSVLLSGGAADTQYF. The CDR3 DNA reads TGCAGCGTTCTTCTTAGCGGGGGGGCTGCAGATACGCAGTATTTT. V usage is TRBV29-1 and J usage is TRBJ2-3, with 11 bases identical to TRBD2. CDR1 and CDR2 from the germline V gene are SQVTM and ANQGSEA. V dropped 5 bases and J dropped 4; count of bases not matched to a gene: 8. The CDR3 is 15 amino acids.

The chain is built from TRBV7-2 and TRBJ2-3; the match to TRBD2 covers 10 bases. V lost 1 base and J lost 4; bases outside the gene matches: 11. The CDR3 extends over 18 amino acids. Germline V gives CDR1 SGHTA, CDR2 FQGNSA. CDR3 loop: CASSLGTAGGRISDTQYF. The CDR3 DNA reads as TGTGCCAGCAGCTTAGGAACAGCGGGGGGGCGTATATCAGATACGCAGTATTTT.

The chain carries TRBV9 and TRBJ2-5, with D perhaps TRBD1 (5 bases). This CDR3 has 14 residues. Germline CDR1 reads SGDLS; CDR2 reads YYNGEE. The V end was cut by 0 bases, the J end by 4 bases, with 10 bases between. The CDR3 DNA reads as TGTGCCAGCAGCGTAGAGTGGGGCGCAGAGACCCAGTACTTC. Translation gives CASSVEWGAETQYF.

This clonotype was picked up a small number of times. Just one base apart from a much larger clone, this may be a read error. This chain joins TRBV5-1 and TRBJ2-7, with TRBD2 as a possible D gene (5 bases). Germline V gives CDR1 SGHRS, CDR2 YFSETQ. The CDR3 is 12 residues long. The V gene lost 0 bases and the J gene lost 5 bases, with 6 bases spanning the gap. The CDR3 protein is CASSLDGNEQYF. CDR3 coding DNA: TGCGCCAGCAGCTTGGACGGGAACGAGCAGTACTTC.

This chain links TRBV2 with TRBJ2-7; D may be TRBD2 (5 bases). Trimming removed 7 bases from V and 4 bases from J, with 14 bases in between. The CDR3 has 13 residues. CDR1 SNHLY and CDR2 FYNNEI come from the germline V gene. In DNA, the CDR3 is TGTGCCAGCAAGAGCTCCTCGGGGTACGAGCAGTACTTC. It translates to CASKSSSGYEQYF.